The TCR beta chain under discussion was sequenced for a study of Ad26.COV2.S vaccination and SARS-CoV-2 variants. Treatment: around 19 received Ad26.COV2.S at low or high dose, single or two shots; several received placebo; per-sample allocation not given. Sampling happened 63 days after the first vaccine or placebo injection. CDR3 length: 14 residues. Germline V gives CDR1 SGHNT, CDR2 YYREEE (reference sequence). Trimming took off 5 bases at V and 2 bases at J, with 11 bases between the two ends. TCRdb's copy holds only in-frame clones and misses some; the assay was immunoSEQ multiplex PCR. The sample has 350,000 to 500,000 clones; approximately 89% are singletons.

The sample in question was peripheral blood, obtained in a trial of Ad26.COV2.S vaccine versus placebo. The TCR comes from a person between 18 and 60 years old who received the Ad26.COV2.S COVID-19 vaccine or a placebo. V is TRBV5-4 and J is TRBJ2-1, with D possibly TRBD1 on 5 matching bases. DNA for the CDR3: TGTGCCAGCAGTTTCGACAGTCCCTACAATGAGCAGTTCTTC. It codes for CASSFDSPYNEQFF.